This T cell receptor beta chain was documented in a study of read filtering for tumor transcriptome and immune sequencing. The wider study: After DNase treatment, RNA was made into whole-transcriptome libraries.

This clonotype occurred many times. What it binds is not known. Study results and limitations: IR-seq captured clonotypes deeper and more reliably than RNA-seq.

Every patient had bone marrow sampled while the disease was active. This library used roughly 400 ng RNA and molecular barcoded adaptors spanning alpha/delta and beta/gamma chains. TCRdb fed the reads into MiXCR, producing one record per CDR3 protein. The sample contains some 38,000 distinct CDR3 sequences, approximately 14% of which appear only once. The sequenced sample was a population of CD138-negative cells sorted from bone marrow. This receptor was identified in a donor over 35 with multiple myeloma.

This CDR3 reads CASSLGDRPSTEAFF. CDR3 DNA sequence: TGCGCCAGCAGCTTGGGGGACAGACCCTCCACTGAAGCTTTCTTT. The chain recombines TRBV5-1 with TRBJ1-1; 7 bases align to TRBD1. This CDR3 region has 15 residues. The J segment lost 4 bases and the V segment lost 0 bases, leaving 6 bases of the junction unmatched. The germline V gene has CDR1 SGHRS and CDR2 YFSETQ.